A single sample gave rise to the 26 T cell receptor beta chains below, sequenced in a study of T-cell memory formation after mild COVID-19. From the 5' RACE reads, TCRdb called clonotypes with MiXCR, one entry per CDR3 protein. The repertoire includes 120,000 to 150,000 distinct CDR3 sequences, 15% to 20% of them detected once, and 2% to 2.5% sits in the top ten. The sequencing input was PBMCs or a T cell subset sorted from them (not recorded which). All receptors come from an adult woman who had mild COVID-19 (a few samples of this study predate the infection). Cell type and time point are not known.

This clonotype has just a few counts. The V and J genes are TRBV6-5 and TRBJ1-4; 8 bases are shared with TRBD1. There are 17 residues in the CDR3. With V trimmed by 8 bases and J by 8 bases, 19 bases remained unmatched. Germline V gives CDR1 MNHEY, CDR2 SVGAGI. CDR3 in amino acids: CASSARGQGAVKEKLFF. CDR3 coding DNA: TGTGCCAGCTCCGCCCGGGGTCAGGGGGCCGTGAAGGAAAAACTGTTTTTT.

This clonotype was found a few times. CDR3 in amino acids: CASSTGLASQETQYF. The CDR3 DNA reads TGCGCCAGCAGCACGGGACTAGCTAGCCAAGAGACCCAGTACTTC. The chain recombines TRBV5-1 with TRBJ2-5, with TRBD2 matching over 9 bases. With 4 bases clipped from V and 1 base from J, the junction kept 5 bases outside the gene matches. The germline V gene encodes CDR1 SGHRS and CDR2 YFSETQ. The CDR3 runs to 15 residues. The full variable domain, in which reference TRBV5-1 and TRBJ2-5 provide the parts outside the CDR3, is KAGVTQTPRYLIKTRGQQVTLSCSPISGHRSVSWYQQTPGQGLQFLFEYFSETQRNKGNFPGRFSGRQFSNSRSEMNVSTLELGDSALYLCASSTGLASQETQYFGPGTRLLVL.

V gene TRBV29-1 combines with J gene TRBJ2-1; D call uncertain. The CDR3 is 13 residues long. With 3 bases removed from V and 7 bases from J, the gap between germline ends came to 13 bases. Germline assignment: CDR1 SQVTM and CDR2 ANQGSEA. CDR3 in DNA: TGCAGCGTTGATCCCCCCCCAGGTAATGAGCAGTTCTTC. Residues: CSVDPPPGNEQFF.

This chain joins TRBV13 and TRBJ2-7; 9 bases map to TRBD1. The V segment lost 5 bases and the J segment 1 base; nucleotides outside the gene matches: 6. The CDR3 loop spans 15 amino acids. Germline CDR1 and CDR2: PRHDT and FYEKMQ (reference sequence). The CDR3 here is CASSRGDRDSYEQYF. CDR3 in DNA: TGTGCCAGCAGCCGGGGGGACAGGGATTCCTACGAGCAGTACTTC.

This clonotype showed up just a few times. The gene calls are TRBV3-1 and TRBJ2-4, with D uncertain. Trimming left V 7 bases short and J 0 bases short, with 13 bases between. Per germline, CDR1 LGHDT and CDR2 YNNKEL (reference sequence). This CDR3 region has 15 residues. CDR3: CASTSSSLAKNIQYF. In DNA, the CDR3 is TGTGCCAGCACCTCCTCGTCTCTAGCCAAAAACATTCAGTACTTC.

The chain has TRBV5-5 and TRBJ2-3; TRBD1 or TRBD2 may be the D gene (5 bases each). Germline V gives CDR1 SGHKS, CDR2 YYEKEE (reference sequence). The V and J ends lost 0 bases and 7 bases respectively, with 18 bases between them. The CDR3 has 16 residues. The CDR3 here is CASSLGGADVTHTQYF. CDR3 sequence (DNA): TGTGCCAGCAGCTTGGGAGGGGCCGACGTGACCCATACGCAGTATTTT.

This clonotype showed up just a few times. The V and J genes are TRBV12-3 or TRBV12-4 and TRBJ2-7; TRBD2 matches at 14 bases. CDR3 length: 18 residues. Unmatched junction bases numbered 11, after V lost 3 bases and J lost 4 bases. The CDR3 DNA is TGTGCCAGCAGTTTTAGTGCGGGACTAGCGGGAGAGGGTTACGAGCAGTACTTC. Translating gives CASSFSAGLAGEGYEQYF.

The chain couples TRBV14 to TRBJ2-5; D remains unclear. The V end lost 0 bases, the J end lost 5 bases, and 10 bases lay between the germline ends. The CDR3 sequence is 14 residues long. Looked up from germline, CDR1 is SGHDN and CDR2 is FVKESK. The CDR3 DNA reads TGTGCCAGCAGCCAAGATCCAGGATCGGAGACCCAGTACTTC. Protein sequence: CASSQDPGSETQYF.

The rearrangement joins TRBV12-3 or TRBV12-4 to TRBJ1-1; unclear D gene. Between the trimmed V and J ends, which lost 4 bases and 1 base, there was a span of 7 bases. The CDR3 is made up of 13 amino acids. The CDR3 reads CASSWSGNTEAFF. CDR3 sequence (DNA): TGTGCCAGCAGTTGGTCGGGGAACACTGAAGCTTTCTTT.

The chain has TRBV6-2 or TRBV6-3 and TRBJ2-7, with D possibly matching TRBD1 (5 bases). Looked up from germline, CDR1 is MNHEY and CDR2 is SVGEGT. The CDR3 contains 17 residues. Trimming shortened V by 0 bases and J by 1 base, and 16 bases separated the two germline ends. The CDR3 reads CASSYSFIGKGSYEQYF. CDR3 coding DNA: TGTGCCAGCAGTTACTCCTTCATAGGGAAGGGGTCCTACGAGCAGTACTTC.

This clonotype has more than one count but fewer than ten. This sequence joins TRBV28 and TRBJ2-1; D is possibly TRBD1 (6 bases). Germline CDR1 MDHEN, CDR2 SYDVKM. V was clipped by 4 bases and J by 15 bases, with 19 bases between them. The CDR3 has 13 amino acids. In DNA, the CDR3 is TGTGCCAGCAGTTCCCTCCCCAGGGGATCGACGTTCTTC. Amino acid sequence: CASSSLPRGSTFF.

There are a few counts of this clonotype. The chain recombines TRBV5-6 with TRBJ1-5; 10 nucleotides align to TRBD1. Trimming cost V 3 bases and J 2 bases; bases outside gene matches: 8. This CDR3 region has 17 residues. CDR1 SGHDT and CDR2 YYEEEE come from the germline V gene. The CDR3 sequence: CASSSTGGGKGNQPQHF. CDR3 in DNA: TGTGCCAGCAGCTCGACAGGGGGCGGAAAGGGCAATCAGCCCCAGCATTTT.

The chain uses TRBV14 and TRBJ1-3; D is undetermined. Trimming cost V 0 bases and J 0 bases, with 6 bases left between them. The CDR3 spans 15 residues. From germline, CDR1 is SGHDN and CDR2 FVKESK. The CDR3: CASSQDLSSGNTIYF. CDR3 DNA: TGTGCCAGCAGCCAAGATCTCTCCTCTGGAAACACCATATATTTT.

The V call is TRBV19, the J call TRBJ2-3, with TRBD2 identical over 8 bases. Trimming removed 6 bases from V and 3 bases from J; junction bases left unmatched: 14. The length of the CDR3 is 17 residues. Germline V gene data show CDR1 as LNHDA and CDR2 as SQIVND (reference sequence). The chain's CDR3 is CASRSGTRGARTDTQYF. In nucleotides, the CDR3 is TGTGCCAGTAGATCCGGGACTAGAGGGGCACGGACAGATACGCAGTATTTT. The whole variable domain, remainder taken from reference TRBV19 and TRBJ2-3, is DGGITQSPKYLFRKEGQNVTLSCEQNLNHDAMYWYRQDPGQGLRLIYYSQIVNDFQKGDIAEGYSVSREKKESFPLTVTSAQKNPTAFYLCASRSGTRGARTDTQYFGPGTRLTVL.

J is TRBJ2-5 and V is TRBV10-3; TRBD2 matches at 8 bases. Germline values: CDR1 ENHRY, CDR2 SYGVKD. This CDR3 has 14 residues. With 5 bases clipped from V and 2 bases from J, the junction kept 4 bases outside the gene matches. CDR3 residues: CAISLAGQQETQYF. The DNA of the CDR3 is TGTGCCATCAGTTTAGCGGGGCAGCAAGAGACCCAGTACTTC.

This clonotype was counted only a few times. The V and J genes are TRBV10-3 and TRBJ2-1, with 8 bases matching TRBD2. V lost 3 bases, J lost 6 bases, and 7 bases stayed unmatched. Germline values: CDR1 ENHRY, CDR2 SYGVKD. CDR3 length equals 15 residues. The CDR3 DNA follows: TGTGCCATCAGTGACCCGGGACTAGACCTCAATGAGCAGTTCTTC. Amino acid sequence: CAISDPGLDLNEQFF.

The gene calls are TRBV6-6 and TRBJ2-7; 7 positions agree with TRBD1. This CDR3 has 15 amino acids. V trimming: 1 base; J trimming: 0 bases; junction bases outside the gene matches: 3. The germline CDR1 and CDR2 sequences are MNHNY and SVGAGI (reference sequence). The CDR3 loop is CASSYYAGGSYEQYF. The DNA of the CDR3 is TGTGCCAGCAGTTACTATGCAGGGGGCTCCTACGAGCAGTACTTC.

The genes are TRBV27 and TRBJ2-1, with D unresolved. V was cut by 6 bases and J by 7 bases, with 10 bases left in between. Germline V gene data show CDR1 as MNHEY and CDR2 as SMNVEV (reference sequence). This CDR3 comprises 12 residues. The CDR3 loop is CASSSLRNEQFF. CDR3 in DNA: TGTGCCAGCAGCTCCCTTCGTAATGAGCAGTTCTTC.

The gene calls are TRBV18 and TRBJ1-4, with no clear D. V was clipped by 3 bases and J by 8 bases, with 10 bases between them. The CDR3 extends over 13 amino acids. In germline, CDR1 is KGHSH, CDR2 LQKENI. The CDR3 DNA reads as TGTGCCAGCTCACCTCCGGACCTGGAAAAACTGTTTTTT. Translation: CASSPPDLEKLFF.

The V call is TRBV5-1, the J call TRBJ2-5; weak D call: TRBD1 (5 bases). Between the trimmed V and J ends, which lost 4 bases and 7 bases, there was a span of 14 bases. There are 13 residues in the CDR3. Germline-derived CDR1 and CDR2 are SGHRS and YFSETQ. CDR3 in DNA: TGCGCCAGCAGCCCAGGGTCGTCATTGACCCAGTACTTC. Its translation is CASSPGSSLTQYF.

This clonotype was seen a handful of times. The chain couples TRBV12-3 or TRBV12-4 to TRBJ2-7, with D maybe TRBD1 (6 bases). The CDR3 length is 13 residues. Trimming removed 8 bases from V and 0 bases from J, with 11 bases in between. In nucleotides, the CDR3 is TGTGCCAGCGGGGGCTACAGCTCCTACGAGCAGTACTTC. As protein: CASGGYSSYEQYF.

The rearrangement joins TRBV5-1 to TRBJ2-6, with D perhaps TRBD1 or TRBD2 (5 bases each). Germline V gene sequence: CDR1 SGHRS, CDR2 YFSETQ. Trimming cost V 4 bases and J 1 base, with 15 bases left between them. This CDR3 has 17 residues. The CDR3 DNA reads TGCGCCAGCAGCCCCGGGACGAGGCCGTCTGGGGCCAACGTCCTGACTTTC. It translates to CASSPGTRPSGANVLTF.

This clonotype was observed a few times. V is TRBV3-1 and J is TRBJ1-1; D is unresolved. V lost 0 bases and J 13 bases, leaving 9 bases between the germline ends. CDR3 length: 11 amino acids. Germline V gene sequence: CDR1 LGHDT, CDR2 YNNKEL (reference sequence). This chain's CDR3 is CASSQEGSGFF. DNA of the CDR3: TGTGCCAGCAGCCAAGAGGGGAGCGGTTTCTTT.

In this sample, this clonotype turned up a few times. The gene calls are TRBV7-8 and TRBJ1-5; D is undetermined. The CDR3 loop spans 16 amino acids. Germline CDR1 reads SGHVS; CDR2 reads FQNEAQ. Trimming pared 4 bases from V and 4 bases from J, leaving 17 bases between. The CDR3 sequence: CASSSRSRLDNQPQHF. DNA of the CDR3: TGTGCCAGCAGCTCTCGCTCCCGACTTGATAATCAGCCCCAGCATTTT.

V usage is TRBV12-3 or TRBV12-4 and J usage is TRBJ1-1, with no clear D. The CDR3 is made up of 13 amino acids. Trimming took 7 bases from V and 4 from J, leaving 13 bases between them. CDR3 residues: CASTPGGFTEAFF. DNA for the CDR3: TGTGCCAGCACCCCAGGAGGTTTCACTGAAGCTTTCTTT.

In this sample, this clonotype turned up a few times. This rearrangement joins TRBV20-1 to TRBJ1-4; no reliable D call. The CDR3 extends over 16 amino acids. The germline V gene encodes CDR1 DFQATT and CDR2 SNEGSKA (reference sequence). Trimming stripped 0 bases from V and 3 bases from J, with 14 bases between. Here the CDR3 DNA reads TGCAGTGCTAGAGATCTTCTGTCGGGGTCTAATGAAAAACTGTTTTTT. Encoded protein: CSARDLLSGSNEKLFF.